The rows below give T cell receptor beta chains drawn from one sample of a study of identical twins. TCRdb re-called the 5' RACE reads through MiXCR, storing one row per CDR3 protein. The table records just under 550,000 distinct CDR3 sequences, approximately 14% of them present only once. These data were also filed under a second study, of yellow fever vaccine responses in identical twins.

The sequenced sample was CD4+ T cells sorted from blood. Receptors originate from a woman under 30 in good health. Both conserved end residues are part of each CDR3. D genes are given only for firm matches. Clone size is not always given. Where it is, it says once, few, many or a class for expanded clones.

TRBJ2-1 | few | TRBD2 | TRBV6-2/TRBV6-3 | TGTGCCAGCAGTTATACCCAGCGGGAGGCCTACAATGAGCAGTTCTTC | CASSYTQREAYNEQFF
TRBJ2-1 | NA | NA | TRBV9 | TGTGCCAGCAACCCACGGAGTAATAGTGAGCAGTTCTTC | CASNPRSNSEQFF
TRBJ1-1 | NA | NA | TRBV6-5 | TGTGCCAGCAGTTACGGGGGTAGGAATACTGAAGCTTTCTTT | CASSYGGRNTEAFF
TRBJ2-7 | many | NA | TRBV5-1 | TGCGCCAGCAGCTCGGGACCGGATACCTACGAGCAGTACTTC | CASSSGPDTYEQYF
TRBJ1-6 | few | NA | TRBV11-2 | TGTGCCAGCAGCTTACAGGGGCAAGGTTCACCCCTCCACTTT | CASSLQGQGSPLHF
TRBJ1-4 | NA | TRBD1 | TRBV4-1 | TGCGCCAGCAGCCAAGGGGGGACAGCCATGGGTGAAAAACTGTTTTTT | CASSQGGTAMGEKLFF
TRBJ2-7 | few | NA | TRBV28 | TGTGCCAGCAGTATAGCGGCCCTATCCTACGAGCAGTACTTC | CASSIAALSYEQYF
TRBJ1-5 | few | TRBD1 | TRBV12-3/TRBV12-4 | TGTGCCAGCTCTGCTCGAGGACAGGGAAGCAATCAGCCCCAGCATTTT | CASSARGQGSNQPQHF
TRBJ2-1 | few | NA | TRBV12-3/TRBV12-4 | TGTGCCAGCACGCCGGATAGGGGAAGTGAGCAGTTCTTC | CASTPDRGSEQFF
TRBJ2-1 | NA | TRBD2 | TRBV10-3 | TGTGCCATCCAGGACGGGAGGGGGACCTACAATGAGCAGTTCTTC | CAIQDGRGTYNEQFF
TRBJ2-5 | NA | NA | TRBV7-8 | TGTGCCAGCAGCCGGACCCTTAGGGAGACCCAGTACTTC | CASSRTLRETQYF
TRBJ2-5 | few | NA | TRBV12-3/TRBV12-4 | TGTGCCAGCAGTTTAAGACAGTCTGAGGAGACCCAGTACTTC | CASSLRQSEETQYF
TRBJ2-6 | few | NA | TRBV7-9 | TGTGCCAGCAGCTGGACAGCCCCCTCTGGGGCCAACGTCCTGACTTTC | CASSWTAPSGANVLTF
TRBJ2-1 | NA | TRBD2 | TRBV9 | TGTGCCAGCAGCGTAGTGAGTAGCGGGGGGGCCAATGAGCAGTTCTTC | CASSVVSSGGANEQFF
TRBJ2-2 | NA | NA | TRBV7-8 | TGTGCCAGCAGCTTAGTGCTAGCGAACACCGGGGAGCTGTTTTTT | CASSLVLANTGELFF
TRBJ2-5 | few | TRBD1 | TRBV10-1 | TGCGCCAGCAGTTCCGACAGGGAGTTATGGACCCAGTACTTC | CASSSDRELWTQYF
TRBJ1-4 | many | TRBD1 | TRBV3-1 | TGTGCCAGCAGCCTAAACGGACAGGCGGGGGATGAAAAACTGTTTTTT | CASSLNGQAGDEKLFF
TRBJ1-1 | NA | NA | TRBV27 | TGTGCCAGCAGTTTATCGTACCTGGGTGAAGCTTTCTTT | CASSLSYLGEAFF
TRBJ2-5 | few | TRBD2 | TRBV10-1 | TGCGCCAGCAGTCTCAAGCGGGGGGGCCTGGAGACCCAGTACTTC | CASSLKRGGLETQYF
TRBJ2-7 | many | TRBD2 | TRBV4-1 | TGCGCCAGCAGCCAATTTCTAGCGGGGTCCTACGAGCAGTACTTC | CASSQFLAGSYEQYF
TRBJ1-2 | few | NA | TRBV3-1 | TGTGCCAGCAGCCAAGACAGGATTAACTATGGCTACACCTTC | CASSQDRINYGYTF
TRBJ2-3 | NA | NA | TRBV5-6 | TGTGCCAGCAACCATAGGAGACCCGAGACGCAGTATTTT | CASNHRRPETQYF
TRBJ1-2 | NA | NA | TRBV5-1 | TGCGCCAGCAGCACGGACACTGGAGGCTATGGCTACACCTTC | CASSTDTGGYGYTF
TRBJ2-1 | NA | TRBD2 | TRBV9 | TGTGCCAGCAGCGCGTTACTAGCGGGAGGGGGCAATGAGCAGTTCTTC | CASSALLAGGGNEQFF
TRBJ2-3 | few | NA | TRBV6-2/TRBV6-3 | TGTGCCGCTGGGCCGTCCTACACAGATACGCAGTATTTT | CAAGPSYTDTQYF
TRBJ2-1 | few | TRBD2 | TRBV11-2 | TGTGCCAGCAGCTTAGATACTAGCGGGGCCTACAATGAGCAGTTCTTC | CASSLDTSGAYNEQFF
TRBJ2-1 | many | NA | TRBV5-1 | TGCGCCAGCAGCCCGCCAGGCGGCTGGGACTCCTACAATGAGCAGTTCTTC | CASSPPGGWDSYNEQFF
TRBJ2-1 | NA | NA | TRBV27 | TGTGCCAGCAGTTTATTGGGGTGGGGCAATGAGCAGTTCTTC | CASSLLGWGNEQFF
TRBJ2-1 | few | NA | TRBV3-1 | TGTGCCAGCAGCCATTTCAGCTACAATGAGCAGTTCTTC | CASSHFSYNEQFF
TRBJ2-6 | NA | NA | TRBV24-1 | TGTGCCACCAGTGATTTTAGGGCGTCTGGGGCCAACGTCCTGACTTTC | CATSDFRASGANVLTF
TRBJ2-7 | NA | TRBD1 | TRBV12-3/TRBV12-4 | TGTGCCAGCAGAACCGGGACAGTGAGCTCCTACGAGCAGTACTTC | CASRTGTVSSYEQYF
TRBJ1-1 | many | NA | TRBV3-1 | TGTGCCAGCAGCCGATCAGATGAAGCTTTCTTT | CASSRSDEAFF
TRBJ2-2 | few | NA | TRBV3-1 | TGTGCCAGCAGCCCAGGGACCGAGAACACCGGGGAGCTGTTTTTT | CASSPGTENTGELFF
TRBJ2-2 | many | NA | TRBV14 | TGTGCCAGCAGCCAATCACTGAACACCGGGGAGCTGTTTTTT | CASSQSLNTGELFF
TRBJ1-6 | NA | NA | TRBV7-3 | TGTGCCAGCAGCCCAGGGCTCGGGAATTCACCCCTCCACTTT | CASSPGLGNSPLHF
TRBJ2-2 | NA | NA | TRBV9 | TGTGCCAGCAGCGTAGTAGCGGCCGGGGAGCTGTTTTTT | CASSVVAAGELFF
TRBJ2-5 | NA | NA | TRBV5-4 | TGTGCCAGCAGCCGGTCTCCGCTGGAGACCCAGTACTTC | CASSRSPLETQYF
TRBJ1-2 | NA | NA | TRBV28 | TGTGCCAGCAGTTTAATGAGACCGGACTATGGCTACACCTTC | CASSLMRPDYGYTF
TRBJ2-3 | NA | NA | TRBV29-1 | TGCAGCGTTGAAATGGCGGGAACAAGCACAGATACGCAGTATTTT | CSVEMAGTSTDTQYF
TRBJ1-6 | few | NA | TRBV5-6 | TGTGCCAGCAGCTTGGAGGGACACGATTCACCCCTCCACTTT | CASSLEGHDSPLHF
TRBJ2-3 | NA | NA | TRBV5-5 | TGTGCCAGCAGCTTGTTGCGGGAAGGAGATACGCAGTATTTT | CASSLLREGDTQYF
TRBJ2-1 | NA | NA | TRBV19 | TGTGCCAGTAGTAAAATAGGGCAGCACCCTTATAGTGAGCAGTTCTTC | CASSKIGQHPYSEQFF
TRBJ1-5 | NA | TRBD1 | TRBV12-3/TRBV12-4 | TGTGCCAGCAGTTTAGGGACAGGGGGGAGAGGGACTGATCAGCCCCAGCAATTT | CASSLGTGGRGTDQPQQF
TRBJ2-3 | few | NA | TRBV14 | TGTGCCAGCAGCCAAGTTTTGGGGGGAACAGATACGCAGTATTTT | CASSQVLGGTDTQYF
TRBJ2-1 | few | TRBD1 | TRBV5-1 | TGCGCCAGCAGCCCACATTCTCCGGGACAGGGATATAATGAGCAGTTCTTC | CASSPHSPGQGYNEQFF
TRBJ1-4 | few | NA | TRBV7-2 | TGTGCCAGCAGCCGGGACAAGATTAATGAAAAACTGTTTTTT | CASSRDKINEKLFF
TRBJ1-5 | NA | TRBD1 | TRBV20-1 | TGCAGTGCTTCCCGACAGGGAACGAGACAGCCCCAGCATTTT | CSASRQGTRQPQHF
TRBJ2-1 | few | TRBD2 | TRBV7-9 | TGTGCCAGCAGCTTCGATGGACTAGCCAAAAATGAGCAGTTCTTC | CASSFDGLAKNEQFF
TRBJ1-2 | many | TRBD1 | TRBV7-2 | TGTGCCAGCAGCTCTGCGGGACAGGGCTTTGGCTACACCTTC | CASSSAGQGFGYTF
TRBJ1-2 | NA | NA | TRBV12-3/TRBV12-4 | TGTGCCAGCGCCCGTCCCCAGGGGAGCTACTATGGCTACACCTTC | CASARPQGSYYGYTF
TRBJ1-1 | NA | NA | TRBV28 | TGTGCCGGCAGTTTGGGGAACACTGAAGCTTTCTTT | CAGSLGNTEAFF
TRBJ2-3 | few | TRBD2 | TRBV6-4 | TGTGCCAGCAGTGAGGGGACTGGGACTACTAGCACAGATACGCAGTATTTT | CASSEGTGTTSTDTQYF
TRBJ2-5 | few | NA | TRBV20-1 | TGCAGTGCTAATCGGGAGCCCCCCAGGGAGACCCAGTACTTC | CSANREPPRETQYF
TRBJ2-7 | NA | NA | TRBV20-1 | TGCAGTGCTAGATCCCCGACAGCAGTCTACGAGCAGTACTTC | CSARSPTAVYEQYF
TRBJ2-2 | few | NA | TRBV28 | TGTGCCAGCTACAGGGAATCCACCGGGGAGCTGTTTTTT | CASYRESTGELFF